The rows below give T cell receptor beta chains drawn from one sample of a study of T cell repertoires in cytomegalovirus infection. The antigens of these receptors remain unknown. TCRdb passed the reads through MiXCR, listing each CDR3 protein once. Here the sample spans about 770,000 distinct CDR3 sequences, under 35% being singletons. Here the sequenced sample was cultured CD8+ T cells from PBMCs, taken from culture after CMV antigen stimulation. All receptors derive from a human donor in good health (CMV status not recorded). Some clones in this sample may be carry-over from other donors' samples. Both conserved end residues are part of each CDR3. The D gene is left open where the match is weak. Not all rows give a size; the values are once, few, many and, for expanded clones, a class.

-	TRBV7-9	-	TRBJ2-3	CASSNPSTDTQYF	TGTGCCAGCAGCAACCCAAGCACAGATACGCAGTATTTT
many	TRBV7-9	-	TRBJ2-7	CASSLVGYYEQYF	TGTGCCAGCAGCTTAGTCGGATACTACGAGCAGTACTTC
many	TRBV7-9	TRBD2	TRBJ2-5	CASSLLAGGRETQYF	TGTGCCAGCAGTTTATTAGCGGGGGGGAGGGAGACCCAGTACTTC
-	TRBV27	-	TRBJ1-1	CASRPARSTEAFF	TGTGCCAGCAGACCCGCGAGGAGCACTGAAGCTTTCTTT
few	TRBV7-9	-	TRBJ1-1	CASSLTQLNTEAFF	TGTGCCAGCAGCTTAACTCAGTTAAACACTGAAGCTTTCTTT
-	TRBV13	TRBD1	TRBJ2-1	CASSLPGGLEQFF	TGTGCCAGCAGCTTACCAGGGGGCCTTGAGCAGTTCTTC
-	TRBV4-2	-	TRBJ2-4	CASSQEEGLGNIQYF	TGTGCCAGCAGCCAAGAGGAGGGGCTGGGGAACATTCAGTACTTC
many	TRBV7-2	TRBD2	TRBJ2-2	CASSLSPASGYITGELFF	TGTGCCAGCAGCTTAAGCCCGGCTAGCGGGTATATCACCGGGGAGCTGTTTTTT
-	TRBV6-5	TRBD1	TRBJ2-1	CASSYSGTGGNEQFF	TGTGCCAGCAGTTACTCCGGGACAGGTGGAAATGAGCAGTTCTTC
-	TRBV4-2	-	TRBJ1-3	CASSQGSWYGGNTIYF	TGTGCCAGCAGCCAAGGCAGTTGGTACGGGGGAAACACCATATATTTT
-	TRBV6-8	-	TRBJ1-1	CASNDDNLNTEAFF	TGTGCCAGCAATGATGACAATTTGAACACTGAAGCTTTCTTT
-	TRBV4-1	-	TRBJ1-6	CASSSEVGTPLHF	TGCGCCAGCAGCTCCGAGGTCGGGACACCCCTCCACTTT
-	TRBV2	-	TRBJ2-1	CASSARPAPGNEQFF	TGTGCCAGCAGTGCTAGGCCAGCACCGGGCAATGAGCAGTTCTTC
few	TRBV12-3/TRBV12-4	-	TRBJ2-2	CASSLAPPPAWTNTGELFF	TGTGCCAGCAGTTTAGCGCCGCCCCCTGCTTGGACGAACACCGGGGAGCTGTTTTTT
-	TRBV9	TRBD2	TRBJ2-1	CASSPWVAGGPDNEQFF	TGTGCCAGCAGCCCCTGGGTAGCGGGGGGGCCTGACAATGAGCAGTTCTTC
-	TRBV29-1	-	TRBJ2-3	CSDLSGPGITDTQYF	TGCAGCGATCTCTCGGGGCCAGGAATCACAGATACGCAGTATTTT
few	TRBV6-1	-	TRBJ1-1	CASSKNQGYTEAFF	TGTGCCAGCAGTAAGAACCAGGGTTACACTGAAGCTTTCTTT
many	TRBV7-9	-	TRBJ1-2	CASSLGHRREYSDGYTF	TGTGCCAGCAGCCTAGGGCATAGACGGGAATATTCGGATGGCTACACCTTC
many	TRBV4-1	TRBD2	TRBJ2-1	CASSPGLAGMKPYNEQFF	TGCGCCAGCAGCCCAGGACTAGCGGGGATGAAGCCCTACAATGAGCAGTTCTTC
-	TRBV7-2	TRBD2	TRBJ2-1	CASSLAGGDHNEQFF	TGTGCCAGCAGCTTAGCGGGGGGGGACCACAATGAGCAGTTCTTC
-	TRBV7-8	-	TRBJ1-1	CASSLLRREMSTEAFF	TGTGCCAGCAGCCTATTGCGGAGGGAAATGTCGACTGAAGCTTTCTTT
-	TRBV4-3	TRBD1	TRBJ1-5	CASSQDSGQGFNQPQHF	TGCGCCAGCAGCCAAGATAGTGGACAGGGCTTCAATCAGCCCCAGCATTTT
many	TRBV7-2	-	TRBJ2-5	CASSLFTGVETQYF	TGTGCCAGCAGCTTATTTACGGGGGTGGAGACCCAGTACTTC
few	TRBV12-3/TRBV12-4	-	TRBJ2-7	CASSPGLGGDEQYF	TGTGCCAGCAGTCCGGGACTCGGGGGAGACGAGCAGTACTTC
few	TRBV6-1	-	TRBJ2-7	CASTLAGTREHEQYF	TGTGCCAGCACCTTGGCCGGGACCCGCGAGCACGAGCAGTACTTC